Below are 5 T cell receptor beta chains sequenced from a single sample in a study of blood T cell repertoires in COVID-19. Only in-frame clones appear in the TCRdb table, and some are missing; sequencing was by immunoSEQ multiplex PCR. This sample has 150,000 to 190,000 clones; approximately 81% occur once, and the top ten carry less than 10%. The sequenced sample consisted of peripheral blood. Every receptor here comes from a woman aged 55 to 70 with COVID-19, enrolled during active disease.

This chain links TRBV19 with TRBJ1-2, with D tentatively TRBD1 (6 bases). The CDR3 is 13 residues long. The germline CDR1 and CDR2 sequences are LNHDA and SQIVND (reference sequence). V lost 2 bases, J lost 4 bases, and 8 bases lay in between. CDR3 amino acids: CASSIPGAYGYTF. CDR3 nucleotide sequence: TGTGCCAGTAGTATACCAGGGGCCTATGGCTACACCTTC.

V is TRBV3-1 (or the pseudogene TRBV3-2) and J is TRBJ1-5; maybe TRBD1 (6 bases). CDR1 and CDR2 (germline): LGHDT, YNNKEL (reference sequence). Trimming shortened V by 3 bases and J by 3 bases, and 9 bases separated the two germline ends. The CDR3 contains 14 residues. This chain's CDR3 is CASSHDRINQPQHF. Written as DNA, the CDR3 is TGTGCCAGCAGCCACGACAGGATCAATCAGCCCCAGCATTTT.

The chain is built from TRBV14 and TRBJ1-1, with TRBD1 as a possible D gene (5 bases). In germline, CDR1 is SGHDN, CDR2 FVKESK. The CDR3 runs 15 residues. Trimming removed 2 bases from V and 1 base from J, with 11 bases in between. CDR3 residues: CASSQLYTGNTEAFF. In DNA form, the CDR3 reads TGTGCCAGCAGCCAACTATACACAGGGAACACTGAAGCTTTCTTT. Full variable domain (missing parts from reference TRBV14 and TRBJ1-1): EAGVTQFPSHSVIEKGQTVTLRCDPISGHDNLYWYRRVMGKEIKFLLHFVKESKQDESGMPNNRFLAERTGGTYSTLKVQPAELEDSGVYFCASSQLYTGNTEAFFGQGTRLTVV.

Turning to this clone: Other DNA sequences in the same sample also yield this CDR3. The rearrangement joins TRBV7-3 to TRBJ2-3, with a possible D match to TRBD2 (6 bases). Trimming left V 3 bases short and J 0 bases short, with 10 bases between. The V gene's germline CDR1 is SGHTA and CDR2 FQGTGA. The CDR3 totals 15 residues. The CDR3 DNA reads as TGTGCCAGCAGCTTCGGGACTGGTAGCACAGATACGCAGTATTTT. Protein sequence: CASSFGTGSTDTQYF.

This chain connects TRBV9 to TRBJ2-7; 9 bases agree with TRBD1. Germline loops: CDR1 SGDLS, CDR2 YYNGEE. J lost 3 bases, V lost 2 bases, and 6 bases had no gene match. The CDR3 sequence is 15 residues long. In DNA form, the CDR3 reads TGTGCCAGCAGCGTGGGACAGGGAAGAAACTACGAGCAGTACTTC. This sequence encodes CASSVGQGRNYEQYF.